A single sample is the source of the 28 T cell receptor beta chains below, sequenced in a study of shared clonotypes between healthy human individuals. TCRdb's copy holds only in-frame clones and misses some; the assay was immunoSEQ multiplex PCR. The repertoire holds over a million clones, with under 99% as singletons. The source material was naive CD4+ T cells sorted from blood. The sample's subset: CD45RA+ positively selected. The receptors shown here come from a young man in good health.

V and J are TRBV28 and TRBJ1-1; maybe TRBD1 (6 bases). V was pared by 5 bases and J by 3 bases, with 10 bases between. This CDR3 has 13 amino acids. The V gene's germline CDR1 is MDHEN and CDR2 SYDVKM. The CDR3 region is CASSRQEYTEAFF. The CDR3 region has the DNA TGTGCCAGCAGTCGACAGGAGTACACTGAAGCTTTCTTT.

The chain employs TRBV28 and TRBJ1-1; maybe TRBD1 (6 bases). Trimming shortened V by 6 bases and J by 1 base, and 9 bases separated the two germline ends. The length of the CDR3 is 13 residues. CDR1 and CDR2 (germline): MDHEN, SYDVKM. The chain's CDR3 is CASRLQGNTEAFF. For the CDR3, the DNA is TGTGCCAGCAGACTACAGGGGAACACTGAAGCTTTCTTT.

V usage is TRBV18 and J usage is TRBJ1-2, with D possibly TRBD1 on 6 matching bases. Trimming pared 0 bases from V and 3 bases from J, leaving 11 bases between. Germline values: CDR1 KGHSH, CDR2 LQKENI. The CDR3 is made up of 15 amino acids. The CDR3 nucleotides read TGTGCCAGCTCACCACCATCTACAGGGTACTATGGCTACACCTTC. The encoded protein is CASSPPSTGYYGYTF. Based on the CDR3 plus reference TRBV18 and TRBJ1-2, the full variable domain is NAGVMQNPRHLVRRRGQEARLRCSPMKGHSHVYWYRQLPEEGLKFMVYLQKENIIDESGMPKERFSAEFPKEGPSILRIQQVVRGDSAAYFCASSPPSTGYYGYTFGSGTRLTVV.

The chain carries TRBV6-1 and TRBJ1-5; maybe TRBD1 (6 bases). V was clipped by 3 bases and J by 6 bases, with 15 bases between them. Germline V gene lookup returns CDR1 MNHNS and CDR2 SASEGT. The CDR3 sequence is 15 residues long. The CDR3 bases are TGTGCCAGCAGTGAGGGGGCGGGTCGGGTTCAGCCCCAGCATTTT. It is translated as CASSEGAGRVQPQHF.

Regarding this clone: This sample includes further DNA sequences coding for the same CDR3. This chain joins TRBV18 and TRBJ2-7; 13 bases are a match to TRBD2. J gave up 2 bases and V 4 bases, and 2 bases lay outside the gene matches. CDR1 is KGHSH and CDR2 is LQKENI in the germline V gene. The CDR3 runs 15 residues. The CDR3 loop is CASSQGLAGTYEQYF. CDR3 bases: TGTGCCAGCTCACAGGGACTAGCGGGAACCTACGAGCAGTACTTC. The full variable domain, completed using reference TRBV18 and TRBJ2-7, is NAGVMQNPRHLVRRRGQEARLRCSPMKGHSHVYWYRQLPEEGLKFMVYLQKENIIDESGMPKERFSAEFPKEGPSILRIQQVVRGDSAAYFCASSQGLAGTYEQYFGPGTRLTVT.

The rearrangement uses TRBV6-5 and TRBJ2-5, with 7 bases lining up with TRBD1. CDR1 and CDR2 from the germline V gene are MNHEY and SVGAGI. This CDR3 spans 13 amino acids. The V gene end was trimmed by 6 bases and the J gene end by 5 bases; junction bases not matched to a gene: 6. The CDR3 sequence: CASRKGAWETQYF. Written as DNA, the CDR3 is TGTGCCAGCAGGAAGGGGGCTTGGGAGACCCAGTACTTC.

This clone is a singleton in its sample. This chain uses TRBV25-1 with TRBJ2-1; TRBD2 is a possible D gene (5 bases). The CDR3 extends over 14 amino acids. Deletions cut 0 bases from V and 8 bases from J, with 11 bases between. From germline, CDR1 is MGHDK and CDR2 SYGVNS. CDR3 sequence reads: CASSEYFEGDEQFF. Written as DNA, the CDR3 is TGTGCCAGCAGTGAATATTTTGAGGGTGATGAGCAGTTCTTC.

This rearrangement joins TRBV19 to TRBJ1-5, with D unresolved. CDR1 and CDR2 (germline): LNHDA, SQIVND (reference sequence). Trimming left V 3 bases short and J 6 bases short, with 15 bases between. This CDR3 is 15 amino acids long. CDR3 nucleotides: TGTGCCAGTAGTATGCCCCCGGGTGCCGGTCAGCCCCAGCATTTT. Its protein product is CASSMPPGAGQPQHF.

The chain employs TRBV5-4 and TRBJ2-2, with TRBD2 identical over 10 bases. The CDR3 is 16 amino acids. Germline CDR1 is SGHNT and CDR2 is YYREEE (reference sequence). With 5 bases clipped from V and 5 bases from J, the junction kept 9 bases outside the gene matches. The CDR3 DNA is TGTGCCAGCAGGAGGGCTAGCGGGAGTTGGACCGGGGAGCTGTTTTTT. This gives the protein CASRRASGSWTGELFF.

This clone showed up just once. V gene TRBV11-3 combines with J gene TRBJ2-2, with 7 bases that match TRBD1. This CDR3 is 15 amino acids long. Germline V gene lookup returns CDR1 SGHNT and CDR2 YENEEA. Trimming took 3 bases from V and 2 from J; bases not matched to a gene: 3. The CDR3, as DNA: TGTGCCAGCAGCTTCGGGACAGCTAACACCGGGGAGCTGTTTTTT. Protein product: CASSFGTANTGELFF.

The rearrangement uses TRBV11-2 and TRBJ2-1; 8 bases are shared with TRBD2. With V trimmed by 2 bases and J by 7 bases, 10 bases remained unmatched. The CDR3 sequence is 16 residues long. In germline, CDR1 is SGHAT, CDR2 FQNNGV. CDR3 nucleotides: TGTGCCAGCAGCTTAAACCCAGCGGGAGTGAGTAATGAGCAGTTCTTC. Protein sequence: CASSLNPAGVSNEQFF.

To note about this clone: The identical CDR3 is also encoded by other nucleotide sequences in the sample. The chain links TRBV28 to TRBJ2-1; D call uncertain. The germline V gene encodes CDR1 MDHEN and CDR2 SYDVKM. V was pared by 3 bases and J by 8 bases, with 5 bases between. There are 11 residues in the CDR3. In DNA, the CDR3 is TGTGCCAGCAGTTTTTTCGATGAGCAGTTCTTC. This codes for CASSFFDEQFF.

The chain carries TRBV19 and TRBJ2-3, with TRBD2 as a possible D gene (6 bases). Per germline, CDR1 LNHDA and CDR2 SQIVND (reference sequence). V lost 5 bases and J 4 bases, leaving 16 bases between the germline ends. The CDR3 runs to 15 residues. The CDR3 loop reads CASSLDYPTADTQYF. The CDR3 bases are TGTGCCAGTAGTTTGGACTACCCCACGGCAGATACGCAGTATTTT.

This chain connects TRBV9 to TRBJ1-2; possibly TRBD1 for D (6 bases). The CDR3 spans 14 residues. The V end lost 0 bases, the J end lost 4 bases, and 10 bases lay between the germline ends. The germline CDR1 and CDR2 sequences are SGDLS and YYNGEE. CDR3 nucleotide sequence: TGTGCCAGCAGCGTAGACAGGGTATTCTATGGCTACACCTTC. It specifies CASSVDRVFYGYTF.

The chain combines TRBV7-2 with TRBJ1-5, with 7 nucleotides matching TRBD1. The CDR3 sequence is 15 residues long. The junction had 5 bases not matched to a gene; V was cut back by 3 bases and J by 3 bases. Germline values: CDR1 SGHTA, CDR2 FQGNSA. The CDR3 protein is CASSFRGQFNQPQHF. The CDR3, as DNA: TGTGCCAGCAGCTTCAGGGGACAGTTCAATCAGCCCCAGCATTTT.

The V gene is TRBV5-1, the J gene TRBJ2-5; D is tentatively TRBD1 or TRBD2 (5 bases each). V was clipped by 9 bases and J by 5 bases, with 17 bases between them. Germline V lookup: CDR1 SGHRS, CDR2 YFSETQ. The CDR3 has 13 residues. The CDR3 bases are TGCGCCATCTTTCCGGGGCTTTGGGAGACCCAGTACTTC. Protein sequence: CAIFPGLWETQYF. Full variable domain (rest looked up from reference TRBV5-1 and TRBJ2-5): KAGVTQTPRYLIKTRGQQVTLSCSPISGHRSVSWYQQTPGQGLQFLFEYFSETQRNKGNFPGRFSGRQFSNSRSEMNVSTLELGDSALYLCAIFPGLWETQYFGPGTRLLVL.

The V call is TRBV15, the J call TRBJ1-4; 8 bases align to TRBD1. Trimming at V came to 5 bases and at J to 4 bases, leaving 9 bases not matched to a gene. CDR3 length: 16 amino acids. Germline V gives CDR1 LNHNV, CDR2 YYDKDF (reference sequence). The CDR3 is CATSEGTGGVNEKLFF. In nucleotides, the CDR3 is TGTGCCACCAGCGAAGGGACAGGTGGGGTTAATGAAAAACTGTTTTTT.

V usage is TRBV5-1 and J usage is TRBJ2-5; a possible D gene is TRBD2 (6 bases). The CDR3 consists of 15 residues. In germline, CDR1 is SGHRS, CDR2 YFSETQ. V lost 1 base and J lost 5, with 15 bases in between. The chain's CDR3 is CASSLTGGLGETQYF. In nucleotides, the CDR3 is TGCGCCAGCAGCTTGACCGGGGGACTGGGGGAGACCCAGTACTTC.

The gene calls are TRBV6-5 and TRBJ1-2; a possible D gene is TRBD1 (6 bases). Germline CDR1 and CDR2: MNHEY and SVGAGI. The V end was cut by 2 bases, the J end by 4 bases, with 17 bases between. The CDR3 loop spans 16 amino acids. CDR3 DNA sequence: TGTGCCAGCAGTTACAACAGGGATGCCGGGCGCTATGGCTACACCTTC. Translation: CASSYNRDAGRYGYTF.

This chain joins TRBV28 and TRBJ2-7, with TRBD2 identical over 7 bases. Germline V gene sequence: CDR1 MDHEN, CDR2 SYDVKM. This CDR3 is 16 amino acids long. After removal of 6 bases from V and 3 bases from J, the junction contained 14 bases not matched to a gene. Here the CDR3 reads CASSPGTTFPLYEQYF. CDR3 DNA sequence: TGTGCCAGCAGCCCCGGGACTACCTTCCCCCTCTACGAGCAGTACTTC.

The rearrangement links TRBV5-6 to TRBJ2-3; D possibly corresponds to TRBD2 (5 bases). V lost 2 bases and J 2 bases, leaving 21 bases between the germline ends. This CDR3 has 18 amino acids. CDR1 and CDR2 from the germline V gene are SGHDT and YYEEEE. The CDR3 DNA sequence: TGTGCCAGCAGCTTACAAGACAAAAACGGGATTTACACAGATACGCAGTATTTT. It specifies CASSLQDKNGIYTDTQYF.

This clone turned up a few times. DNA of the CDR3: TGTGCCAGCAGTTCATTCAATGAGCAGTTCTTC. As protein: CASSSFNEQFF. This chain joins TRBV28 and TRBJ2-1, with no clear D. This CDR3 is built from 11 residues. From germline, CDR1 is MDHEN and CDR2 SYDVKM. V was clipped by 4 bases and J by 6 bases, with 4 bases between them.

The J gene is TRBJ1-2, the V gene TRBV7-2, with TRBD1 matching 10 bases. Germline V gene sequence: CDR1 SGHTA, CDR2 FQGNSA. The CDR3 contains 16 residues. Trimming cost V 5 bases and J 6 bases; bases outside gene matches: 12. Here the CDR3 DNA reads TGTGCCAGCAGCGTATCCCGGGACAGGGGTAGTCATGGCTACACCTTC. This gives the protein CASSVSRDRGSHGYTF.

CDR3 loop: CASKHLSSYNEQFF. The CDR3 DNA reads TGTGCCAGTAAGCATCTTAGCTCCTACAATGAGCAGTTCTTC. This chain connects TRBV19 to TRBJ2-1; D ambiguous. This CDR3 has 14 residues. V was cut by 7 bases and J by 0 bases, with 10 bases left in between. Germline CDR1 LNHDA, CDR2 SQIVND (reference sequence).

V is TRBV27 and J is TRBJ2-1; no firm D call. Germline V gene sequence: CDR1 MNHEY, CDR2 SMNVEV (reference sequence). The CDR3 covers 14 residues. The V gene lost 6 bases and the J gene lost 6 bases, with 15 bases spanning the gap. DNA of the CDR3: TGTGCCAGCAGAACCTTTGGAGTCCCCAATGAGCAGTTCTTC. Protein: CASRTFGVPNEQFF.

The rearrangement links TRBV18 to TRBJ1-1; D unresolved. Germline values: CDR1 KGHSH, CDR2 LQKENI. With 4 bases removed from V and 6 bases from J, the gap between germline ends came to 15 bases. CDR3 size: 14 residues. CDR3 DNA: TGTGCCAGCTCACGAGTTAGATGGCGTTCTGAAGCTTTCTTT. Its translation is CASSRVRWRSEAFF.

The chain links TRBV5-1 to TRBJ2-2; 9 nucleotides line up with TRBD2. Per the germline V gene, CDR1 is SGHRS and CDR2 is YFSETQ. With V trimmed by 1 base and J by 3 bases, 10 bases remained unmatched. The CDR3 extends over 18 amino acids. CDR3 sequence reads: CASSLFDSGRAYTGELFF. CDR3 nucleotides: TGCGCCAGCAGCTTGTTTGATAGCGGGAGAGCATACACCGGGGAGCTGTTTTTT.

The chain combines TRBV28 with TRBJ1-1; tentative D call: TRBD1 (6 bases). The CDR3 consists of 14 residues. V was shortened by 5 bases and J by 2 bases, with 12 bases between the two germline ends. Germline V gene data show CDR1 as MDHEN and CDR2 as SYDVKM. The CDR3 sequence is CASSRGHLNTEAFF. The DNA for the CDR3 is TGTGCCAGCAGTAGGGGACACCTAAACACTGAAGCTTTCTTT.